The 13 T cell receptor beta chains reported below all come from one sample, sequenced in a study of blood T cell repertoires in COVID-19. Data came from immunoSEQ multiplex PCR; TCRdb stores just in-frame clones and leaves some out. This table holds some 64,000 clones, under 80% found once. Material: PBMCs or T cells enriched from blood (not recorded which). The receptor set was obtained from a woman aged 55-70 years who had been exposed to COVID-19.

The chain recombines TRBV2 with TRBJ2-5; maybe TRBD2 (6 bases). V shed 1 base and J shed 4 bases, with 13 bases lying between them. The length of the CDR3 is 15 residues. Germline lookup yields CDR1 SNHLY and CDR2 FYNNEI. In DNA form, the CDR3 reads TGTGCCAGCAGTGAAGGCGGGAAAGAGGGAGAGACCCAGTACTTC. Protein: CASSEGGKEGETQYF.

This clone has only a few counts. The genes are TRBV6-1 and TRBJ2-6; the D gene is possibly TRBD1 (5 bases). Trimming took off 3 bases at V and 2 bases at J, with 8 bases between the two ends. CDR1 and CDR2 (germline): MNHNS, SASEGT. The CDR3 runs 15 residues. CDR3 in amino acids: CASSEQGAGANVLTF. The CDR3 coding sequence is TGTGCCAGCAGTGAGCAGGGTGCTGGGGCCAACGTCCTGACTTTC.

The rearrangement uses TRBV6-5 and TRBJ2-7; tentatively, D is TRBD1 (5 bases). The CDR3 consists of 12 residues. Germline values: CDR1 MNHEY, CDR2 SVGAGI. V was trimmed by 6 bases and J by 4 bases, leaving 10 bases between them. In DNA, the CDR3 is TGTGCCAGCAGCCCAGGGAAATACGAGCAGTACTTC. Its protein is CASSPGKYEQYF.

This chain connects TRBV2 to TRBJ2-4; possibly TRBD2 for D (7 bases). V was clipped by 5 bases and J by 9 bases, with 17 bases between them. The CDR3 totals 14 residues. Looked up from germline, CDR1 is SNHLY and CDR2 is FYNNEI. This chain's CDR3 is CASSQGGGTGIQYF. For the CDR3, the DNA is TGTGCCAGCAGTCAGGGAGGGGGGACGGGCATTCAGTACTTC.

V gene TRBV30 combines with J gene TRBJ1-6; weak D call: TRBD1 (5 bases). The CDR3 runs 15 residues. Per germline, CDR1 GTSNPN and CDR2 SVGIG (reference sequence). Between the trimmed V and J ends, which lost 1 base and 12 bases, there was a span of 19 bases. CDR3 in DNA: TGTGCCTGGAGTGAGAGGGGAAGTTTCGGGAGACCCCTCCACTTT. This encodes CAWSERGSFGRPLHF.

This clone was observed a few times. The chain recombines TRBV10-3 with TRBJ1-2; weak D call: TRBD1 (6 bases). CDR1 and CDR2 from the germline V gene are ENHRY and SYGVKD. This CDR3 has 13 amino acids. V was shortened by 7 bases and J by 4 bases, with 13 bases between the two germline ends. The CDR3 nucleotides read TGTGCCATCAATACAGGGCAGGGCTATGGCTACACCTTC. As protein: CAINTGQGYGYTF.

This clone has a handful of counts. The rearrangement joins TRBV3-1 (or the pseudogene TRBV3-2) to TRBJ1-2, with 7 bases identical to TRBD1. This CDR3 contains 15 residues. Germline lookup yields CDR1 LGHDT and CDR2 YNNKEL (reference sequence). J gave up 4 bases and V 2 bases, and 7 bases lay outside the gene matches. The CDR3 reads CASSQWVSGGYGYTF. CDR3 nucleotides: TGTGCCAGCAGCCAATGGGTTTCAGGGGGCTATGGCTACACCTTC.

This sequence joins TRBV4-1 and TRBJ2-3; D is perhaps TRBD1 (6 bases). CDR1 is MGHRA and CDR2 is YSYEKL in the germline V gene. V shed 8 bases and J shed 4 bases, with 16 bases lying between them. The CDR3 is 14 residues long. CDR3 bases: TGCGCCAGCTCCGAGGGTGGGGGCCCAGATACGCAGTATTTT. Translation: CASSEGGGPDTQYF.

The chain has TRBV5-1 and TRBJ1-6; a weak D match, TRBD1 (5 bases). This CDR3 has 14 amino acids. Trimming removed 3 bases at V and 14 bases at J, with 18 bases between. The germline gives CDR1 SGHRS, CDR2 YFSETQ. The CDR3 protein is CASSSGRAESSLHF. The CDR3 bases are TGCGCCAGCAGCTCAGGGAGGGCGGAGTCGTCCCTCCACTTT.

This clone was seen repeatedly, ten times or more. The chain links TRBV19 to TRBJ1-2; TRBD1 agrees at 9 bases. CDR1 and CDR2 (germline): LNHDA, SQIVND (reference sequence). Losses at the gene ends were 4 bases for V and 1 base for J; bases not matched to a gene: 1. The CDR3 totals 14 residues. Written as DNA, the CDR3 is TGTGCCAGTAGTAGGGGACAGGGTAACTATGGCTACACCTTC. Protein product: CASSRGQGNYGYTF.

The rearrangement uses TRBV30 and TRBJ1-3; D unresolved. The CDR3 totals 13 residues. CDR1 GTSNPN and CDR2 SVGIG come from the germline V gene (reference sequence). Deletions cut 5 bases from V and 0 bases from J, with 8 bases between. The CDR3 spells CAWDWSSGNTIYF. CDR3 nucleotide sequence: TGTGCCTGGGACTGGAGCTCTGGAAACACCATATATTTT.

This chain links TRBV30 with TRBJ2-2, with TRBD2 matching over 11 bases. V dropped 0 bases and J dropped 5; count of bases not matched to a gene: 2. The germline V gene has CDR1 GTSNPN and CDR2 SVGIG (reference sequence). CDR3 length equals 15 residues. Here the CDR3 reads CAWSVLAGVTGELFF. The CDR3 DNA is TGTGCCTGGAGTGTACTAGCGGGAGTGACCGGGGAGCTGTTTTTT.

This clone was seen just once. This chain uses TRBV28 with TRBJ1-5; maybe TRBD1 (6 bases). Trimming left V 5 bases short and J 7 bases short, with 15 bases between. Germline V gene data show CDR1 as MDHEN and CDR2 as SYDVKM. CDR3 length: 14 residues. As DNA, the CDR3 is TGTGCCAGCAGTAAACAGAGGGGGTCACAGCCCCAGCATTTT. It translates to CASSKQRGSQPQHF.